The rows below give T cell receptor beta chains drawn from one sample of a study of blood T cell repertoires in COVID-19. The data were produced by immunoSEQ multiplex PCR, yet TCRdb's version contains in-frame clones alone and is incomplete. This sample has a few hundred thousand clones, with 86% found just once. Material: peripheral blood. The receptor source for this set is a young woman who had recovered from COVID-19. CDR3s include the opening cysteine and the closing phenylalanine or tryptophan. D genes are given only for firm matches. Expanded clones get a size class; other rows say once, few or many, or leave the size out.

j_call | d_call | clone_size | v_call | cdr3_nt | cdr3_aa
TRBJ1-1 | . | . | TRBV6-5 | TGTGCCAGCGCCCGGGGTGACACTGAAGCTTTCTTT | CASARGDTEAFF
TRBJ2-3 | TRBD1 | . | TRBV19 | TGTGCCAGTAGTATTCTTTTAGGGACAGGGCGCACAGATACGCAGTATTTT | CASSILLGTGRTDTQYF
TRBJ1-5 | . | . | TRBV3-1/TRBV3-2 | TGTGCCAGCAGCCAAGATGGTGAGGGTCATCAGCCCCAGCATTTT | CASSQDGEGHQPQHF
TRBJ1-1 | . | . | TRBV28 | TGTGCCAGCAGTTTGAGGGCAACTGAAGCTTTCTTT | CASSLRATEAFF
TRBJ1-4 | TRBD1 | . | TRBV3-1/TRBV3-2 | TGTGCCAGCAGCCAGAGAGGACAGGGGGCTCTAGAAAAACTGTTTTTT | CASSQRGQGALEKLFF
TRBJ2-1 | TRBD1 | . | TRBV7-3 | TGTGCCAGCAGACTTATTCCGGGACAGGGGGCAGATGAGCAGTTCTTC | CASRLIPGQGADEQFF
TRBJ2-7 | . | . | TRBV4-1 | TGCGCCAGCAGCCCAAATAGCGGTCCTTACGAGCAGTACTTC | CASSPNSGPYEQYF
TRBJ2-5 | TRBD2 | . | TRBV6-4 | TGTGCCAGCAGGGAGCGGGGGAAAGAGACCCAGTACTTC | CASRERGKETQYF
TRBJ1-6 | TRBD1 | . | TRBV5-5 | TGTGCCAGCACCTCGGACAGGGGTAATTCACCCCTCCACTTT | CASTSDRGNSPLHF
TRBJ2-7 | TRBD1 | . | TRBV28 | TGTGCCAGCAGTTGGCTTACAGGGGGCTTCCCCTACGAGCAGTACTTC | CASSWLTGGFPYEQYF
TRBJ2-7 | TRBD1 | . | TRBV5-1 | TGCGCCAGCAGTAGACAGGGGTTGAACGGGGGCGGCTACGAGCAGTACTTC | CASSRQGLNGGGYEQYF
TRBJ1-1 | . | . | TRBV3-1/TRBV3-2 | TGTGCCAGCAGCCCCCGTACCCGAAGCGCTGAAGCTTTCTTT | CASSPRTRSAEAFF
TRBJ2-5 | . | . | TRBV12-3/TRBV12-4 | TGTGCCAGCAGTTCAATCCCGGGAGAGACCCAGTACTTC | CASSSIPGETQYF
TRBJ1-6 | . | once | TRBV6-5 | TGTGCCAGCTCTAGGGAACAGGGAAATTCACCCCTCCACTTT | CASSREQGNSPLHF
TRBJ1-1 | TRBD1 | few | TRBV4-1 | TGCGCCAGCAGCTCAGCGACAGGGCTGAACACTGAAGCTTTCTTT | CASSSATGLNTEAFF
TRBJ2-1 | . | once | TRBV19 | TGTGCCAGTAGTATAGTATCCCCTAGCAATGAGCAGTTCTTC | CASSIVSPSNEQFF
TRBJ2-1 | . | few | TRBV19 | TGTGCCAGTAGTATAGAGGGCGAGCAGTTCTTC | CASSIEGEQFF
TRBJ1-1 | . | . | TRBV5-4 | TGTGCCAGCAGCTTGGCCGAGGTAACTGAAGCTTTCTTT | CASSLAEVTEAFF
TRBJ2-5 | TRBD2 | . | TRBV9 | TGTGCCAGCAGCGTAGTCCCCGCGGGAGGAGAGACCCAGTACTTC | CASSVVPAGGETQYF
TRBJ1-2 | TRBD1 | . | TRBV19 | TGTGCCAGTACCATTGGACAGGGGTACGGCTACACCTTC | CASTIGQGYGYTF
TRBJ2-3 | TRBD1 | . | TRBV3-1/TRBV3-2 | TGTGCCAGCAGCCAAGACGACAGGGACGCAGATACGCAGTATTTT | CASSQDDRDADTQYF
TRBJ1-5 | . | few | TRBV12-3/TRBV12-4 | TGTGCCAGCAGTCCCAGGAAAGATCAGCCCCAGCATTTT | CASSPRKDQPQHF
TRBJ2-7 | TRBD1 | . | TRBV6-5 | TGTGCCAGCAGTTACCTGGCACCTGGACAGGGGATACACTTC | CASSYLAPGQGIHF
TRBJ2-1 | TRBD2 | . | TRBV24-1 | TGTGCCACCAGTGATTTGGATAGCGGGAGTAGGAATGAGCAGTTCTTC | CATSDLDSGSRNEQFF
TRBJ2-5 | TRBD1 | . | TRBV5-1 | TGCGCCAGCAGCCCGACAGGGGATAGTAGAGAGACCCAGTACTTC | CASSPTGDSRETQYF
TRBJ2-7 | TRBD1 | . | TRBV14 | TGTGCCAGCAGCCAAGATATTAGGACAGGGAGCGAGCAGTACTTC | CASSQDIRTGSEQYF
TRBJ2-7 | . | . | TRBV28 | TGTGCCAGCACCCCTTTGGCCGTAGGAGGCGAGCAGTACTTC | CASTPLAVGGEQYF
TRBJ2-7 | TRBD2 | . | TRBV30 | TGTGCCTGGGAGCGGGGGGGAACCTACGAGCAGTACTTC | CAWERGGTYEQYF
TRBJ2-5 | . | . | TRBV7-9 | TGTGCCAGCAGCCCCTTCGGAGAGACCCAGTACTTC | CASSPFGETQYF
TRBJ2-2 | . | . | TRBV11-3 | TGTGCCAGCAGCTTAGAACTATGGGGGGAGAACACCGGGGAGCTGTTTTTT | CASSLELWGENTGELFF
TRBJ2-1 | . | . | TRBV7-3 | TGTGCCAGCAGCTTATCGCCCAGCTCCTACAATGAGCAGTTCTTC | CASSLSPSSYNEQFF
TRBJ1-1 | TRBD1 | . | TRBV11-2 | TGTGCCAGCAGCCCTGGACAGGGGACACTGAACACTGAAGCTTTCTTT | CASSPGQGTLNTEAFF
TRBJ2-2 | TRBD2 | . | TRBV11-2 | TGTGCCAGCAGCTTAGATCTAGCGGGAGGGCCTTTGTATGGCGGGGAGCTGTTTTTT | CASSLDLAGGPLYGGELFF
TRBJ2-7 | . | . | TRBV2 | TGTGCCACCAGCTCCGGAGAGCTGTACGAGCAGTACTTC | CATSSGELYEQYF
TRBJ2-2 | . | . | TRBV4-2 | TGTGCCAGCAGCCTGACTACAGGGGAGGCCGGGGAGCTGTTTTTT | CASSLTTGEAGELFF
TRBJ1-3 | . | . | TRBV19 | TGTGCCAGTAGTATTACAGACCTCTCTGGAAACACCATATATTTT | CASSITDLSGNTIYF
TRBJ1-6 | TRBD1 | . | TRBV6-2/TRBV6-3 | TGTGCCAGCAGTTACGACCCCGGGACAGGGGGATCCTATAATTCACCCCTCCACTTT | CASSYDPGTGGSYNSPLHF